This T cell receptor (beta chain) stems from a study of CD8 T cells in ankylosing spondylitis. Study-level results: For ankylosing spondylitis blood, a TCR beta motif of about eight highly homologous variants appeared characteristic.

Comment on this clonotype: Antigen unknown.

TCRdb reprocessed the 5' RACE reads with MiXCR, giving one entry per CDR3 protein. The sample has about 250,000 distinct CDR3 sequences; 32% are singletons. This CDR3 region has 16 residues. Trimming removed 5 bases at V and 7 bases at J, with 18 bases between. The sample was blood, either unsorted or a sorted T cell fraction (not recorded which). This chain joins TRBV12-3 or TRBV12-4 and TRBJ1-6, with TRBD1 as a possible D gene (6 bases). The source of this sequence is a male donor with ankylosing spondylitis or in good health (not recorded which). The CDR3 nucleotides are TGTGCCAGCAGTCTACAAGGGGGGGGTTGGAATTCACCCCTCCACTTT. Its translation: CASSLQGGGWNSPLHF.